A single sample gave rise to the 9 T cell receptor beta chains below, sequenced in a study of blood T cell repertoires in COVID-19. Assay used: immunoSEQ multiplex PCR; TCRdb lists only in-frame clones, some missing. The sample consists of fewer than 350,000 clones, 81% of them appearing once. Sequencing used peripheral blood. The receptors were sampled from a woman aged 60 to 75 with active or convalescent COVID-19.

The chain recombines TRBV30 with TRBJ2-7, with 8 bases lining up with TRBD1. The V gene end was trimmed by 3 bases and the J gene end by 3 bases; junction bases not matched to a gene: 4. Germline values: CDR1 GTSNPN, CDR2 SVGIG (reference sequence). The CDR3 consists of 13 residues. Here the CDR3 reads CAWSRGPVYEQYF. The CDR3 DNA follows: TGTGCCTGGAGCAGGGGGCCCGTCTACGAGCAGTACTTC. The full variable domain, completed using reference TRBV30 and TRBJ2-7, is SQTIHQWPATLVQPVGSPLSLECTVEGTSNPNLYWYRQAAGRGLQLLFYSVGIGQISSEVPQNLSASRPQDRQFILSSKKLLLSDSGFYLCAWSRGPVYEQYFGPGTRLTVT.

The chain carries TRBV7-9 and TRBJ1-5, with D uncertain. The CDR3 is 15 amino acids. The germline gives CDR1 SEHNR, CDR2 FQNEAQ (reference sequence). The V end lost 4 bases, the J end lost 2 bases, and 12 bases lay between the germline ends. For the CDR3, the DNA is TGTGCCAGCAGCTCCGGGAGGTTCGGCAATCAGCCCCAGCATTTT. It specifies CASSSGRFGNQPQHF.

The chain links TRBV7-3 to TRBJ2-2, with TRBD1 matching 9 bases. V was clipped by 5 bases and J by 6 bases; unmatched bases: 1. CDR1 and CDR2 (germline): SGHTA, FQGTGA. The CDR3 consists of 13 residues. The CDR3 nucleotides read TGTGCCAGCAGCCGGACAGGGGCCGGGGAGCTGTTTTTT. Amino acid sequence: CASSRTGAGELFF.

The V gene is TRBV7-8, the J gene TRBJ2-7, with TRBD1 matching over 9 bases. CDR1 is SGHVS, CDR2 FQNEAQ, per germline. CDR3 length: 15 amino acids. With V trimmed by 3 bases and J by 3 bases, 6 bases remained unmatched. CDR3 sequence (DNA): TGTGCCAGCAGCTTCGCCGAGGGACAGGGCTACGAGCAGTACTTC. It encodes CASSFAEGQGYEQYF.

V usage is TRBV30 and J usage is TRBJ2-1; maybe TRBD2 (5 bases). Trimming removed 1 base from V and 5 bases from J, with 6 bases in between. Per the germline V gene, CDR1 is GTSNPN and CDR2 is SVGIG (reference sequence). This CDR3 has 12 amino acids. The CDR3 DNA sequence: TGTGCCTGGAGTGGAGGGCACAATGAGCAGTTCTTC. Residues: CAWSGGHNEQFF. The entire variable domain, with the rest obtained from reference TRBV30 and TRBJ2-1, is as follows: SQTIHQWPATLVQPVGSPLSLECTVEGTSNPNLYWYRQAAGRGLQLLFYSVGIGQISSEVPQNLSASRPQDRQFILSSKKLLLSDSGFYLCAWSGGHNEQFFGPGTRLTVL.

The chain is built from TRBV7-2 and TRBJ2-5; maybe TRBD2 (5 bases). This CDR3 has 13 residues. The germline V and J ends were trimmed by 4 bases and 1 base, with 7 bases remaining between them. CDR1 SGHTA and CDR2 FQGNSA come from the germline V gene. The CDR3 region is CASSYGIQETQYF. CDR3 in DNA: TGTGCCAGCAGCTACGGGATCCAAGAGACCCAGTACTTC.

This chain uses TRBV6-4 with TRBJ2-2; perhaps TRBD2 as D (5 bases). This CDR3 contains 13 residues. Germline CDR1 MRHNA, CDR2 SNTAGT. V was shortened by 5 bases and J by 5 bases, with 9 bases between the two germline ends. CDR3 bases: TGTGCCAGCAGTCCGGGGTTTACCGGGGAGCTGTTTTTT. This translates into CASSPGFTGELFF.

This clone was detected only once. The rearrangement links TRBV6-6 to TRBJ1-2, with D hard to call. The CDR3 covers 12 residues. Trimming left V 1 base short and J 7 bases short, with 7 bases between. The germline V gene encodes CDR1 MNHNY and CDR2 SVGAGI (reference sequence). CDR3 DNA sequence: TGTGCCAGCAGTTACTTGGGAGGTGGCTACACCTTC. Translating it yields CASSYLGGGYTF.

V usage is TRBV9 and J usage is TRBJ1-6, with unresolved D. The CDR3 has 15 amino acids. V lost 0 bases, J lost 6 bases, and 10 bases lay in between. CDR1 is SGDLS and CDR2 is YYNGEE in the germline V gene. CDR3 nucleotides: TGTGCCAGCAGCGTAGAGGAGTGGCGTAATTCACCCCTCCACTTT. Protein: CASSVEEWRNSPLHF.